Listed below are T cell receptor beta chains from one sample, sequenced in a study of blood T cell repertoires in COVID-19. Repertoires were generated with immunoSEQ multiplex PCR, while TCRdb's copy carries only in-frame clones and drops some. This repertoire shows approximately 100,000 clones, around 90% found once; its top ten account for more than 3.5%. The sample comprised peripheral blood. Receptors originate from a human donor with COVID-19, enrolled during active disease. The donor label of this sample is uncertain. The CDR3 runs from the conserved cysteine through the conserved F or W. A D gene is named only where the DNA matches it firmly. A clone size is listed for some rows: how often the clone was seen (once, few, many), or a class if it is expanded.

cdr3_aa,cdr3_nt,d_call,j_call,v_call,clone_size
CASGRQGADEKLFF,TGTGCCAGTGGACGACAGGGGGCGGATGAAAAACTGTTTTTT,TRBD1,TRBJ1-4,TRBV19,.
CASSSLPRGNTIYF,TGTGCCAGCAGCTCTCTCCCCCGTGGAAACACCATATATTTT,.,TRBJ1-3,TRBV27,.
CASSLARGGITEAFF,TGTGCCAGCAGCTTAGCCAGGGGTGGAATCACTGAAGCTTTCTTT,.,TRBJ1-1,TRBV7-9,.
CATSDFPGTETYQPQHF,TGTGCCACCAGTGATTTCCCAGGGACAGAGACGTATCAGCCCCAGCATTTT,TRBD1,TRBJ1-5,TRBV24-1,.
CAWGRQDRNSPLHF,TGTGCCTGGGGGAGACAGGATCGAAATTCACCCCTCCACTTT,.,TRBJ1-6,TRBV30,.
CASSDPGQGYEQYF,TGTGCCAGCAGTGACCCGGGACAGGGGTACGAGCAGTACTTC,TRBD1,TRBJ2-7,TRBV25-1,.
CASSPTELDTEAFF,TGTGCCAGCAGCCCGACAGAATTGGACACTGAAGCTTTCTTT,.,TRBJ1-1,TRBV7-9,.
CASSLEASGGAQETQYF,TGTGCCAGCAGCTTAGAGGCTAGCGGGGGGGCCCAAGAGACCCAGTACTTC,TRBD2,TRBJ2-5,TRBV7-7,.
CAISLTGNTEAFF,TGTGCCATCAGCCTAACAGGGAACACTGAAGCTTTCTTT,.,TRBJ1-1,TRBV10-3,.
CASTPGQGYYNEQFF,TGTGCCAGCACCCCGGGACAGGGGTACTACAATGAGCAGTTCTTC,TRBD1,TRBJ2-1,TRBV6-2/TRBV6-3,.
CSASQGADYGYTF,TGCAGTGCTAGTCAGGGGGCGGACTATGGCTACACCTTC,TRBD1,TRBJ1-2,TRBV20-1,.
CASSLTGQGSFYGYTF,TGCGCCAGCAGCCTGACAGGACAGGGATCCTTTTATGGCTACACCTTC,TRBD1,TRBJ1-2,TRBV5-1,.
CASSYGPGIQETQYF,TGTGCCAGCAGCTACGGCCCGGGAATCCAAGAGACCCAGTACTTC,.,TRBJ2-5,TRBV7-2,.
CASSLEPTGYSNQPQHF,TGTGCCAGCAGCTTAGAACCGACAGGATATAGCAATCAGCCCCAGCATTTT,.,TRBJ1-5,TRBV5-6,.
CASSPGLAGGPGALETQYF,TGCGCCAGCAGCCCGGGACTAGCGGGGGGCCCGGGGGCCTTAGAGACCCAGTACTTC,TRBD2,TRBJ2-5,TRBV4-1,.
CASKAQASSYEQYF,TGCGCCAGCAAGGCCCAGGCGAGCTCCTACGAGCAGTACTTC,.,TRBJ2-7,TRBV5-1,.
CASSVGDRDQPQHF,TGTGCCAGCAGCGTAGGGGACAGGGATCAGCCCCAGCATTTT,TRBD1,TRBJ1-5,TRBV9,.
CASSPRGSYNSPLHF,TGTGCCAGCAGCCCCCGGGGCTCCTATAATTCACCCCTCCACTTT,.,TRBJ1-6,TRBV6-5,.
CASSPGQGGDQPQHF,TGTGCCAGTTCTCCGGGACAGGGGGGAGATCAGCCCCAGCATTTT,TRBD1,TRBJ1-5,TRBV19,.
CASSLLGTGGLYEQYF,TGTGCCAGCAGCTTATTAGGGACAGGGGGTCTCTACGAGCAGTACTTC,TRBD1,TRBJ2-7,TRBV7-3,.
CASSLGVTYEQYF,TGTGCCAGCAGCTTAGGCGTCACCTACGAGCAGTACTTC,.,TRBJ2-7,TRBV7-2,.
CASSQVEGTAYGYTF,TGTGCCAGCAGCCAGGTTGAAGGGACAGCTTATGGCTACACCTTC,TRBD1,TRBJ1-2,TRBV3-1/TRBV3-2,.
CASSLGGVAYEQYF,TGTGCCAGCAGCTTAGGGGGAGTAGCTTACGAGCAGTACTTC,.,TRBJ2-7,TRBV11-2,.
CASSYSGGNDEKLFF,TGTGCCAGCAGTTACTCGGGAGGGAATGATGAAAAACTGTTTTTT,.,TRBJ1-4,TRBV6-5,.
CASSIRGDQPQHF,TGTGCCAGTAGTATCAGGGGAGATCAGCCCCAGCATTTT,.,TRBJ1-5,TRBV19,once
CASSQEPFGFYEQYF,TGCGCCAGCAGCCAAGAGCCGTTCGGGTTCTACGAGCAGTACTTC,.,TRBJ2-7,TRBV4-1,.
CASSQGPPGAGTGELFF,TGTGCCAGCAGCCAAGGCCCCCCAGGGGCCGGGACCGGGGAGCTGTTTTTT,.,TRBJ2-2,TRBV4-2,many
CAIKTGTSPGNSPLHF,TGTGCCATCAAAACAGGGACGTCGCCTGGGAATTCACCCCTCCACTTT,.,TRBJ1-6,TRBV10-3,.
CASSVEGNHQETQYF,TGTGCCAGCAGCGTGGAGGGGAATCACCAAGAGACCCAGTACTTC,.,TRBJ2-5,TRBV9,.
CASSWDWTSTDTQYF,TGTGCCAGCAGCTGGGACTGGACTAGCACAGATACGCAGTATTTT,.,TRBJ2-3,TRBV5-4,.
CASSLSTGQLYNEQFF,TGTGCCAGCAGTTTATCGACAGGACAATTATACAATGAGCAGTTCTTC,.,TRBJ2-1,TRBV27,.
CASSESRASGDNEQFF,TGCGCCAGCAGTGAGTCGAGGGCTAGCGGGGACAATGAGCAGTTCTTC,TRBD2,TRBJ2-1,TRBV10-2,.
CASSTGTVVSPLHF,TGCGCCAGCAGTACCGGGACAGTCGTTTCACCCCTCCACTTT,TRBD1,TRBJ1-6,TRBV10-2,.
CASSPTGPNYGYTF,TGTGCCAGCTCACCTACAGGGCCAAACTATGGCTACACCTTC,.,TRBJ1-2,TRBV18,.
CASSPTGQGEKPGANVLTF,TGTGCCAGCAGCCCGACGGGACAGGGTGAAAAACCTGGGGCCAACGTCCTGACTTTC,TRBD1,TRBJ2-6,TRBV11-3,.
CASSGGHQGADTQYF,TGTGCCAGCAGTGGGGGACACCAAGGGGCAGATACGCAGTATTTT,.,TRBJ2-3,TRBV6-2/TRBV6-3,.
CASGPPGDRMNTEAFF,TGTGCTAGTGGTCCGCCAGGGGACAGGATGAACACTGAAGCTTTCTTT,TRBD1,TRBJ1-1,TRBV12-5,.
CASRATGALYEQYF,TGTGCCAGCAGAGCTACAGGGGCTCTCTACGAGCAGTACTTC,TRBD1,TRBJ2-7,TRBV6-6,.
CASSRQVQETQYF,TGTGCCAGCAGCCGACAGGTTCAAGAGACCCAGTACTTC,.,TRBJ2-5,TRBV14,.
CASSEGGQNYGYTF,TGTGCCAGCAGTGAAGGGGGACAGAACTATGGCTACACCTTC,TRBD1,TRBJ1-2,TRBV6-4,.
CASSLGPDLNTIYF,TGCGCCAGCAGCTTGGGCCCCGACTTAAACACCATATATTTT,.,TRBJ1-3,TRBV5-1,.
CASSLEQREQYF,TGCGCCAGCAGCTTGGAGCAGAGGGAGCAGTACTTC,.,TRBJ2-7,TRBV5-1,.
CASSPVMGKNYGYTF,TGTGCCAGCTCACCAGTTATGGGCAAGAACTATGGCTACACCTTC,.,TRBJ1-2,TRBV18,.
CASSHPKDRERGNEQFF,TGTGCCAGCAGCCATCCAAAAGACAGGGAGAGGGGAAATGAGCAGTTCTTC,TRBD1,TRBJ2-1,TRBV4-2,.
CASSPGTGVPEAFF,TGTGCCAGCTCACCTGGGACAGGGGTCCCTGAAGCTTTCTTT,TRBD1,TRBJ1-1,TRBV18,.
CASRLLTGGYNYGYTF,TGTGCCAGCAGGCTATTGACTGGAGGATATAACTATGGCTACACCTTC,.,TRBJ1-2,TRBV27,.
CASSRPGHFTEAFF,TGTGCCAGCAGCAGACCGGGACACTTCACTGAAGCTTTCTTT,.,TRBJ1-1,TRBV6-4,.
CASSPTGTGGFYGYTF,TGTGCCAGCAGCCCAACCGGGACAGGGGGCTTCTATGGCTACACCTTC,TRBD1,TRBJ1-2,TRBV7-2,.
CASSLAGTGGISTLHF,TGTGCCAGCAGCTTGGCCGGGACAGGGGGTATTTCGACCCTCCACTTT,TRBD1,TRBJ1-6,TRBV7-6,once
CASSFKSGGYNEQFF,TGTGCCAGCAGCTTCAAGAGCGGGGGCTACAATGAGCAGTTCTTC,TRBD2,TRBJ2-1,TRBV7-2,.
CAISGLPGTDIYEQYF,TGTGCCATCAGTGGGCTTCCCGGGACAGATATTTACGAGCAGTACTTC,TRBD1,TRBJ2-7,TRBV10-3,.
CASGTNTEAFF,TGTGCCAGCGGGACAAACACTGAAGCTTTCTTT,.,TRBJ1-1,TRBV2,once
CASSFSDISYNEQFF,TGTGCCAGCAGCTTTAGCGACATCTCCTACAATGAGCAGTTCTTC,.,TRBJ2-1,TRBV7-9,.